This T cell receptor beta chain came from a study of blood T cell repertoires in COVID-19. For the study at large: Acute and convalescent COVID-19 samples came from the United States, Italy and Spain. T cells, B-cell-depleted T cells, or PBMCs provided the cDNA or gDNA that served as material.

All enrollees were about 18 to 100 years old and from 24 US areas. The germline V gene has CDR1 MNHEY and CDR2 SMNVEV (reference sequence). V shed 3 bases and J shed 6 bases, with 11 bases lying between them. The CDR3 has 13 residues. As originally analysed: Amplified reference gene primers provided the basis for estimating nucleated cell counts. Measured with immunoSEQ multiplex PCR; TCRdb has only the in-frame clones, and not every one. The D gene and trimming were derived from the DNA, and the V and J assignments and clone size from that table. The sample gives about 260,000 clones, approximately 88% of which show up once; about 1.2% is in the top ten.

The chain recombines TRBV27 with TRBJ2-5; a weak D match, TRBD1 (7 bases). The source material was PBMCs or T cells enriched from blood (not recorded which). The origin of this receptor is a woman in her thirties or forties with acute COVID-19. As DNA, the CDR3 is TGTGCCAGCAGTTTGACAGGGAGGAAGACCCAGTACTTC. This sequence encodes CASSLTGRKTQYF.